A single sample gave rise to the 11 T cell receptor beta chains below, sequenced in a study of blood T cells in healthy people across ages (dated by TCRdb to 2015 to 2017). Library creation used 5' RACE. This sample was sequenced with an Illumina HiSeq 2500. A second PCR of roughly 7 to 11 cycles was performed with a sample-barcoded 5' primer and a J-beta primer mix. TCRdb reprocessed the public reads (quality trimming at Q25 with fastp, clone calling with MiXCR) and kept in-frame beta chains. Identical CDR3 proteins give one entry, which carries the most common genes and DNA. Across this sample there are around 1.5 million distinct CDR3 sequences, with about 31% seen only once. The ten largest clones take up roughly 10% of the sample. Sequencing input: blood. The receptor set was obtained from a woman younger than 45 in good health.

The table lists this clonotype with a count of one. J is TRBJ1-1 and V is TRBV5-1; D remains ambiguous. The CDR3 loop spans 14 amino acids. Per the germline V gene, CDR1 is SGHRS and CDR2 is YFSETQ. Trimming took 2 bases from V and 0 from J, leaving 8 bases between them. As DNA, the CDR3 is TGCGCCAGCAGCTTCGATCTGGTGAACACTGAAGCTTTCTTT. Protein: CASSFDLVNTEAFF.

V usage is TRBV13 and J usage is TRBJ1-1, with D maybe TRBD1 (6 bases). The length of the CDR3 is 13 residues. Germline-derived CDR1 and CDR2 are PRHDT and FYEKMQ (reference sequence). Deletions cut 6 bases from V and 4 bases from J, with 12 bases between. This CDR3 reads CASSQQGTTEAFF. CDR3 bases: TGTGCCAGCAGTCAGCAGGGGACCACTGAAGCTTTCTTT. The whole variable domain, remainder taken from reference TRBV13 and TRBJ1-1, is AAGVIQSPRHLIKEKRETATLKCYPIPRHDTVYWYQQGPGQDPQFLISFYEKMQSDKGSIPDRFSAQQFSDYHSELNMSSLELGDSALYFCASSQQGTTEAFFGQGTRLTVV.

The genes are TRBV6-1 and TRBJ2-4; tentatively, D is TRBD1 (5 bases). The DNA end is more similar to TRBJ2-7, so the J call may be wrong. The CDR3 is 13 amino acids. Germline V gene lookup returns CDR1 MNHNS and CDR2 SASEGT. CDR3 region: CASAQGATYEQYF. The CDR3 DNA reads as TGTGCCAGCGCACAAGGGGCCACCTACGAGCAGTACTTC.

The chain recombines TRBV6-6 with TRBJ2-5, with a tentative D call TRBD1 (5 bases). The germline CDR1 and CDR2 sequences are MNHNY and SVGAGI (reference sequence). The CDR3 covers 15 residues. The V end lost 2 bases, the J end lost 5 bases, and 15 bases lay between the germline ends. The DNA for the CDR3 is TGTGCCAGCAGTTACGGCAGGGCCAATCGGGAGACCCAGTACTTC. Translating gives CASSYGRANRETQYF.

This clonotype occurred a few times. This chain uses TRBV27 with TRBJ2-3; 9 positions agree with TRBD2. The length of the CDR3 is 16 residues. The germline V gene has CDR1 MNHEY and CDR2 SMNVEV (reference sequence). Germline trimming cut 5 bases from V and 2 bases from J; bases unmatched to any gene: 8. The CDR3 bases are TGTGCCAGCAGTCCTTCTAGCGGGGAATTCACAGATACGCAGTATTTT. Translated: CASSPSSGEFTDTQYF.

The V gene is TRBV5-1, the J gene TRBJ2-5; D is unresolved. Germline CDR1 and CDR2: SGHRS and YFSETQ. The CDR3 consists of 14 residues. Trimming cost V 1 base and J 2 bases, with 9 bases left between them. The CDR3 protein is CASSLRRRQETQYF. DNA of the CDR3: TGCGCCAGCAGCTTGCGGCGGCGGCAAGAGACCCAGTACTTC.

The chain combines TRBV12-3 or TRBV12-4 with TRBJ1-5; a possible D gene is TRBD1 (6 bases). The CDR3 loop spans 16 amino acids. The V and J ends lost 4 bases and 3 bases respectively, with 16 bases between them. The CDR3 DNA sequence: TGTGCCAGCAGTTCTGGACGGGGGGCCTCCAATCAGCCCCAGCATTTT. It yields the protein CASSSGRGASNQPQHF.

This clonotype was counted between two and nine times. The CDR3 reads CASSYAGLAYNEQFF. DNA for the CDR3: TGTGCCAGCAGCTACGCGGGACTAGCCTACAATGAGCAGTTCTTC. The V and J genes are TRBV5-6 and TRBJ2-1; TRBD2 matches 8 bases. The CDR3 runs 15 residues. CDR1 is SGHDT, CDR2 YYEEEE, per germline. The J segment lost 2 bases and the V segment lost 3 bases, leaving 4 bases of the junction unmatched.

This rearrangement joins TRBV6-4 to TRBJ1-1; D gene ambiguous. Between the trimmed V and J ends, which lost 3 bases and 4 bases, there was a span of 12 bases. Germline CDR1 MRHNA, CDR2 SNTAGT. The CDR3 totals 14 residues. In DNA form, the CDR3 reads TGTGCCAGCAGTGATGGCCCCCGGGGCACTGAAGCTTTCTTT. Its protein is CASSDGPRGTEAFF.

This rearrangement joins TRBV3-1 to TRBJ2-3; TRBD2 matches at 12 bases. The germline V gene has CDR1 LGHDT and CDR2 YNNKEL (reference sequence). V lost 0 bases to trimming and J lost 2 bases; unmatched junction nucleotides: 3. This CDR3 region has 17 residues. The DNA for the CDR3 is TGTGCCAGCAGCCAAGAAGGGACTAGCGGGCTCACAGATACGCAGTATTTT. Protein sequence: CASSQEGTSGLTDTQYF.

This clonotype appeared a single time. The chain carries TRBV7-8 and TRBJ1-1, with TRBD1 as a possible D gene (6 bases). The germline V gene has CDR1 SGHVS and CDR2 FQNEAQ. The CDR3 runs to 15 residues. With 7 bases removed from V and 2 bases from J, the gap between germline ends came to 17 bases. In DNA form, the CDR3 reads TGTGCCAGCAATCTTCTAGGACAGCCAAACACTGAAGCTTTCTTT. This codes for CASNLLGQPNTEAFF. Complete variable domain (other parts from reference TRBV7-8 and TRBJ1-1): GAGVSQSPRYKVAKRGQDVALRCDPISGHVSLFWYQQALGQGPEFLTYFQNEAQLDKSGLPSDRFFAERPEGSVSTLKIQRTQQEDSAVYLCASNLLGQPNTEAFFGQGTRLTVV.